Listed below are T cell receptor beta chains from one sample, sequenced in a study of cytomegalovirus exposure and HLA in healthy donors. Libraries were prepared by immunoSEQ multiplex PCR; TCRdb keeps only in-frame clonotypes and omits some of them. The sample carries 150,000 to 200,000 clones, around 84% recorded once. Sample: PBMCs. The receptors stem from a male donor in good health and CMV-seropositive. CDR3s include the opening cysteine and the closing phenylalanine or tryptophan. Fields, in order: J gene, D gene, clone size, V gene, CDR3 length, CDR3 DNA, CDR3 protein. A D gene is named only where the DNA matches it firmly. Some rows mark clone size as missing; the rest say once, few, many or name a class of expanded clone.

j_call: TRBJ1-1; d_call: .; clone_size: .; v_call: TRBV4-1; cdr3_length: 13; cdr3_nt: TGCGCCAGCAGCCAAGGAAGGACAGCTGAAGCTTTCTTT; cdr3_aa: CASSQGRTAEAFF
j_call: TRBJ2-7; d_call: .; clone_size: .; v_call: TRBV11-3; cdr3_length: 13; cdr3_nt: TGTGCCAGCAGCTACGGACTTGCCTACGAGCAGTACTTC; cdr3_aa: CASSYGLAYEQYF
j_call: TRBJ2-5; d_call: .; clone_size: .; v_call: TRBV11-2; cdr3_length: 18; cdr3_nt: TGTGCCAGCAGCTTCGCCCTAGGATTGAGGCGGGCCAAAGAGACCCAGTACTTC; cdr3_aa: CASSFALGLRRAKETQYF
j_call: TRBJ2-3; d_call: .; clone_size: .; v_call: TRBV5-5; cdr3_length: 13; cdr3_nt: TGTGCCAGCAGCCGACAGAGCACAGATACGCAGTATTTT; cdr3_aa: CASSRQSTDTQYF
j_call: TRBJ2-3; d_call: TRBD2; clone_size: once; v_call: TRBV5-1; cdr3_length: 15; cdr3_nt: TGCGCCAGCAATGGTGCTAGCGGACAACCAGATACGCAGTATTTT; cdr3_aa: CASNGASGQPDTQYF
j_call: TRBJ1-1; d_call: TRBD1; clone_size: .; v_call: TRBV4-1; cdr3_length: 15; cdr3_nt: TGCGCCAGCAGACAGACAGGGGAAGGAGACACTGAAGCTTTCTTT; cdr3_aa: CASRQTGEGDTEAFF
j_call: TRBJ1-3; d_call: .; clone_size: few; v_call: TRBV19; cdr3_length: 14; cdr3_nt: TGTGCCAGTAACAGGGCTGATTCTGGAAACACCATATATTTT; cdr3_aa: CASNRADSGNTIYF
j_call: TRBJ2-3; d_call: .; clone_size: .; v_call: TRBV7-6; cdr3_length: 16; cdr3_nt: TGTGCCAGCAGCTTAGGAACAGTAGGTAGCACAGATACGCAGTATTTT; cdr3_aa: CASSLGTVGSTDTQYF
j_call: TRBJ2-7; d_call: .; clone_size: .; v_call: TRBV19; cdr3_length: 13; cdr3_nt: TGTGCCAGTAGCCACAGGACCGGCTACGAGCAGTACTTC; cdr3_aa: CASSHRTGYEQYF
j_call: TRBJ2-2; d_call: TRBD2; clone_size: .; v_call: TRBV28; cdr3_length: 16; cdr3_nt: TGTGCCAGCAGTATACTAGCGGTCGCGAACACCGGGGAGCTGTTTTTT; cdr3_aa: CASSILAVANTGELFF
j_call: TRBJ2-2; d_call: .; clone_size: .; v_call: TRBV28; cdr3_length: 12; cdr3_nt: TGTGCCAGCAGTTTAAGCTCCGGGGAGCTGTTTTTT; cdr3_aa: CASSLSSGELFF
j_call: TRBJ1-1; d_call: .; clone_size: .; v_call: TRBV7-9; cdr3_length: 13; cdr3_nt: TGTGCCAGCAGCCCCGACTTGAACACTGAAGCTTTCTTT; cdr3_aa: CASSPDLNTEAFF
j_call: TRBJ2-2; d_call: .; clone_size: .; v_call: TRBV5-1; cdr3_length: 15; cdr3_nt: TGCGCCAGCAGCTTGGACAGTCTAAACACCGGGGAGCTGTTTTTT; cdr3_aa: CASSLDSLNTGELFF
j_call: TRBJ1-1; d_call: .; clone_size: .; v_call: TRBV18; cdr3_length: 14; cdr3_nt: TGTGCCAGCTCACCACCGTCCGGGAAGACTGAAGCTTTCTTT; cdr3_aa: CASSPPSGKTEAFF
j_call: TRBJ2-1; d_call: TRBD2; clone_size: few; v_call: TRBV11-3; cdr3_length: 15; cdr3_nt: TGTGCCAGCAGCCACGGGGGGACCGGGGGCAATGAGCAGTTCTTC; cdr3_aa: CASSHGGTGGNEQFF
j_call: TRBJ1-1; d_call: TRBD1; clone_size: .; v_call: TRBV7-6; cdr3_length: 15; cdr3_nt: TGTGCCAGCAGCCCCGCGACAGGGAGCAACACTGAAGCTTTCTTT; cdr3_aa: CASSPATGSNTEAFF
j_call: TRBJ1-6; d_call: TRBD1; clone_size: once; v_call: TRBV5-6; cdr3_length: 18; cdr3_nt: TGTGCCAGCAGCTGGGGACACTGGGACAGGGATAATAATTCACCCCTCCACTTT; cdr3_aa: CASSWGHWDRDNNSPLHF
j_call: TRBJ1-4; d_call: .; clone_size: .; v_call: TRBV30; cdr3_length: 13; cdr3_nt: TGTGCCTGGAGCCACTCGACGGGGGAAAAACAGTTTTTT; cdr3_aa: CAWSHSTGEKQFF
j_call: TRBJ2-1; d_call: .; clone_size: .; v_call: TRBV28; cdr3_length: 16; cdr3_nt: TGTGCCAGCAGGGGTGGGGGCCTCGGGGTAGTCAATGAGCAGTTCTTC; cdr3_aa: CASRGGGLGVVNEQFF
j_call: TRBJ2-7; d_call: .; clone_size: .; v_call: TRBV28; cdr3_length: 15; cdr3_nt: TGTGCCAGCAGTTCCCCTTACGAGTTTCCCTACGAGCAGTACTTC; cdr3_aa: CASSSPYEFPYEQYF
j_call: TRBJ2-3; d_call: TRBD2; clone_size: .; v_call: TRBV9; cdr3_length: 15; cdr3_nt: TGTGCCAGCAGCGCCGGGACTAGCAGCCCAGATACGCAGTATTTT; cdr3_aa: CASSAGTSSPDTQYF
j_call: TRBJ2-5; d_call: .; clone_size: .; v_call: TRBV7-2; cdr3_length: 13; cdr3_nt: TGTGCCAGCAACCTAGGGGTCGGGGAGACCCAGTACTTC; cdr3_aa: CASNLGVGETQYF
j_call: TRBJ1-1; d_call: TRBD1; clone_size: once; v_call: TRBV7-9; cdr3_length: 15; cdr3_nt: TGTGCCAGCAGCTTACGGGGGACAGGGGACACTGAAGCTTTCTTT; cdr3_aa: CASSLRGTGDTEAFF
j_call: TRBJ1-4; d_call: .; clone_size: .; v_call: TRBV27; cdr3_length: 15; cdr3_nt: TGTGCCAGCAGTTTACTACAGGCCCGTAATGAAAAACTGTTTTTT; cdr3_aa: CASSLLQARNEKLFF
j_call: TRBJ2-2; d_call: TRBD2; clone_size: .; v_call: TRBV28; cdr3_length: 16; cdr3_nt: TGTGCCAGCAGTTTATTTTTCCAGGGAGGGGACGGGGAGCTGTTTTTT; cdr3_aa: CASSLFFQGGDGELFF
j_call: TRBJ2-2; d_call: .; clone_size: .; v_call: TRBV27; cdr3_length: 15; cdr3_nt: TGTGCCAGCATCCCCACAGGGCTATCCTCCGGGGAGCTGTTTTTT; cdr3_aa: CASIPTGLSSGELFF
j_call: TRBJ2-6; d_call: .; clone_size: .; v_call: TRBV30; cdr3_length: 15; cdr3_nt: TGTGCCTGGAGCGCCGGAGGGAGTGGGGCCAACGTCCTGACTTTC; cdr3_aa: CAWSAGGSGANVLTF
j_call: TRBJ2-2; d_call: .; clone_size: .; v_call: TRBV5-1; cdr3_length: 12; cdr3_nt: TGCGCCAGCATCAGTGAGGACGGGGAGCTGTTTTTT; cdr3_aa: CASISEDGELFF
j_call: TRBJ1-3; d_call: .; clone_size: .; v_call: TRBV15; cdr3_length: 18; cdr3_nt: TGTGCCACCAGCAGAGATTGGAGTAGGCAGTCCGAAGGAAACACCATATATTTT; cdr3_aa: CATSRDWSRQSEGNTIYF
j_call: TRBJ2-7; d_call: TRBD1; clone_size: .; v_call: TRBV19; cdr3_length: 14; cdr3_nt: TGTGCCAGTAGTGACGGACAGGGGAGACACGAGCAGTACTTC; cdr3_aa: CASSDGQGRHEQYF
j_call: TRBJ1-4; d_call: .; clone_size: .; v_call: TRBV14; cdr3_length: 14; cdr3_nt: TGTGCCAGCAGCTCAATAGTTGGGGCAGAAAAACTGTTTTTT; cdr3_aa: CASSSIVGAEKLFF
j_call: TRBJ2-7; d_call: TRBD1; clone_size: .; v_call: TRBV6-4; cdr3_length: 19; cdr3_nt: TGTGCCAGCAGTTTCTCAGGGGGCCTACCCCTTGGGGGGCGCTACGAGCAGTACTTC; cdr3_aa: CASSFSGGLPLGGRYEQYF
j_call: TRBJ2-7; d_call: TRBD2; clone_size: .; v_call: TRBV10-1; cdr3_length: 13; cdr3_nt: TGCGGGGGGGGGCGGGGGGCCACCTACGAGCAGTACTTC; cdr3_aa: CGGGRGATYEQYF
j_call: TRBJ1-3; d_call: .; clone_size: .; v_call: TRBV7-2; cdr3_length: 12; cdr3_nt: TGTGCCAGCAGCCCGGCTGGAAACACCATATATTTT; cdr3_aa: CASSPAGNTIYF
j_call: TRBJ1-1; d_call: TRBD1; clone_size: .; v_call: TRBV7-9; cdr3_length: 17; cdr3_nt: TGTGCCAGCAGCTTAGAAGGGGGCAACCTCATGAACACTGAAGCTTTCTTT; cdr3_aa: CASSLEGGNLMNTEAFF
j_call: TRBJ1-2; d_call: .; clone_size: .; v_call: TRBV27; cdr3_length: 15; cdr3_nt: TGTGCCAGTAGTGGACTAGGGGTAACTAACTATGGCTACACCTTC; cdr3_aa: CASSGLGVTNYGYTF